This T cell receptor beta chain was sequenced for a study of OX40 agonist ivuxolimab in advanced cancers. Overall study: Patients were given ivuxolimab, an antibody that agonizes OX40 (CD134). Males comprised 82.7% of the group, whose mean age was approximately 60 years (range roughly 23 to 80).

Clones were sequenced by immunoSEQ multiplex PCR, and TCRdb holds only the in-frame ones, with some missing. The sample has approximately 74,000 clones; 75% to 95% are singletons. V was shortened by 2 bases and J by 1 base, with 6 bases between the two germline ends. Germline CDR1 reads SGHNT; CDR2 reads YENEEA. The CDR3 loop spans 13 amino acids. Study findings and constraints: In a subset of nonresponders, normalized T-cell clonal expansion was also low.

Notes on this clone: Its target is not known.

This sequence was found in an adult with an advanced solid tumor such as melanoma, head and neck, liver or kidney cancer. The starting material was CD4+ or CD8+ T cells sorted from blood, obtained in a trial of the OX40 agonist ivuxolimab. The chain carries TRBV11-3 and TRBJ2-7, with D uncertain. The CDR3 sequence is CASSLRESYEQYF. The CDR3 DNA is TGTGCCAGCAGCTTAAGAGAATCCTACGAGCAGTACTTC.